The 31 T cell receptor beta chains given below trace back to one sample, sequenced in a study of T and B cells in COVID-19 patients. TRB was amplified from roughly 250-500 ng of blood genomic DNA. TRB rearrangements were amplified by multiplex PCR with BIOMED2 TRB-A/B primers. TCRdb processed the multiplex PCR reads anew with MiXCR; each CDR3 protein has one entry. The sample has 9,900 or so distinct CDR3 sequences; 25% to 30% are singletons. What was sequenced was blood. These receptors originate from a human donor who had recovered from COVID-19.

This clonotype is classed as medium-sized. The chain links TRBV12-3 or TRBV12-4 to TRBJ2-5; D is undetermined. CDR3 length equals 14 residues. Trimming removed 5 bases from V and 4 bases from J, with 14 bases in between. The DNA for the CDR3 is TGTGCCAGCAGTCCCCCTGTCGCACCAGAGACCCAGTACTTC. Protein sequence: CASSPPVAPETQYF.

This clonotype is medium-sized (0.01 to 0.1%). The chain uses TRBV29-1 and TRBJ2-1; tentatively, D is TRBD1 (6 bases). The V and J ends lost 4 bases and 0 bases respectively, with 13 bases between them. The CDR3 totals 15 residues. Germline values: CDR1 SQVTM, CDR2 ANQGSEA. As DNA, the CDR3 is TGCAGCGTTGCCCGACAGGATAGCTCCTACAATGAGCAGTTCTTC. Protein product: CSVARQDSSYNEQFF.

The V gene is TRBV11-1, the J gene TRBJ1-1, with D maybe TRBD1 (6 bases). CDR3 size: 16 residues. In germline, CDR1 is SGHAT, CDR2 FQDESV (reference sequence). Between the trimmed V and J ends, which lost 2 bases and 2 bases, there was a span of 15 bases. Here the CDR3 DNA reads TGTGCCAGCAGCTTACCATCTGGGACACCTAACACTGAAGCTTTCTTT. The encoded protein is CASSLPSGTPNTEAFF. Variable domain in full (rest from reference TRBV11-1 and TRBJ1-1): EAEVAQSPRYKITEKSQAVAFWCDPISGHATLYWYRQILGQGPELLVQFQDESVVDDSQLPKDRFSAERLKGVDSTLKIQPAELGDSAMYLCASSLPSGTPNTEAFFGQGTRLTVV.

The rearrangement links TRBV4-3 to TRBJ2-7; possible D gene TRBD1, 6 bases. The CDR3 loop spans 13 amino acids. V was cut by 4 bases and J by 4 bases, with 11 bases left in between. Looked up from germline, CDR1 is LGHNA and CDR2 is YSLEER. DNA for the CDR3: TGCGCCAGCAGCCGACTACAGGGTTACGAGCAGTACTTC. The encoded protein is CASSRLQGYEQYF.

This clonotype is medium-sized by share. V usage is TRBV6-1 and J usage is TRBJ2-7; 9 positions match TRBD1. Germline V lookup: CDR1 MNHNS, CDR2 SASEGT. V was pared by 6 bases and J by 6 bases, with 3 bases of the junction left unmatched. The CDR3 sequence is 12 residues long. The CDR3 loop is CASRWTGVEQYF. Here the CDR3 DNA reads TGTGCCAGCAGGTGGACAGGGGTCGAGCAGTACTTC.

The CDR3 sequence: CASSFGDDKVIQYF. CDR3 bases: TGTGCCAGCAGCTTCGGTGATGATAAGGTCATTCAGTACTTC. The chain recombines TRBV5-4 with TRBJ2-4; D is unclear. Trimming took 2 bases from V and 9 from J, leaving 15 bases between them. This CDR3 is 14 amino acids long. Germline CDR1 is SGHNT and CDR2 is YYREEE (reference sequence).

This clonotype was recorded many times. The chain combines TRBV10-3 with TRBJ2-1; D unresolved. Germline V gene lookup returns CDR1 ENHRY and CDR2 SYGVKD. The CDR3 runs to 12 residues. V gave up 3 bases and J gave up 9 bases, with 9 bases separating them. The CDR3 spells CAISDSRREQFF. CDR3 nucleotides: TGTGCCATCAGTGACTCCCGCCGTGAGCAGTTCTTC.

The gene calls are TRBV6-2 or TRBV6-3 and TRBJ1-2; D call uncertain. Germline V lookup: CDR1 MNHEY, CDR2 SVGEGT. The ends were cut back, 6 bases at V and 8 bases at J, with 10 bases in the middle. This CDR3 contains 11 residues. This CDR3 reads CASSRNHGYTF. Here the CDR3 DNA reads TGTGCCAGCAGCCGGAACCACGGCTACACCTTC.

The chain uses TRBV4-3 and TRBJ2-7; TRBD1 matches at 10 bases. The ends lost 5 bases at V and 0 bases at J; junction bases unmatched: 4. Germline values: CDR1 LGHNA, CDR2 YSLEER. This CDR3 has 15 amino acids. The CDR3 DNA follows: TGCGCCAGCAGCGCGGACAGGGGGAGCTCCTACGAGCAGTACTTC. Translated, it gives CASSADRGSSYEQYF.

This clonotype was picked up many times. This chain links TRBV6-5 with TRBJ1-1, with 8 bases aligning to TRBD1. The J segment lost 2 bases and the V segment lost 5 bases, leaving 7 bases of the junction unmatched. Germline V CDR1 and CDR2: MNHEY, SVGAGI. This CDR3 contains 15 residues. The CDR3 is CASSTLGQANTEAFF. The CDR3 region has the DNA TGTGCCAGCAGTACCTTGGGACAGGCCAACACTGAAGCTTTCTTT.

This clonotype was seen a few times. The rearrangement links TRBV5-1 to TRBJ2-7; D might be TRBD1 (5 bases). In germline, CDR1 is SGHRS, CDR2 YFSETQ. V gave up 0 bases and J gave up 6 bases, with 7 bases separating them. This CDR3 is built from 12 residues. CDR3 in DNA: TGCGCCAGCAGCTTGGCCACAGGCGAGCAGTACTTC. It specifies CASSLATGEQYF. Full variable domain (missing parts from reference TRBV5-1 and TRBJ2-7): KAGVTQTPRYLIKTRGQQVTLSCSPISGHRSVSWYQQTPGQGLQFLFEYFSETQRNKGNFPGRFSGRQFSNSRSEMNVSTLELGDSALYLCASSLATGEQYFGPGTRLTVT.

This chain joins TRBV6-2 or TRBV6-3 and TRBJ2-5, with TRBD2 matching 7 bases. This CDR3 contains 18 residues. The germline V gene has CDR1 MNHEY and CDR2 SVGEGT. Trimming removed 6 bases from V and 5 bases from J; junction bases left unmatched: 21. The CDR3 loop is CASSSRRETKTHLETQYF. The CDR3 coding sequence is TGTGCCAGCAGCTCACGGCGGGAGACAAAAACCCACCTGGAGACCCAGTACTTC.

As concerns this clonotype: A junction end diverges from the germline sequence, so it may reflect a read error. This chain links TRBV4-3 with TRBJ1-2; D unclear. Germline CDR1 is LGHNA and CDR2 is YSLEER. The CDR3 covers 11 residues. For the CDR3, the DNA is TGTGCCAGCAGCCAAGACTTGTTTCACACCTTC. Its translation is CASSQDLFHTF.

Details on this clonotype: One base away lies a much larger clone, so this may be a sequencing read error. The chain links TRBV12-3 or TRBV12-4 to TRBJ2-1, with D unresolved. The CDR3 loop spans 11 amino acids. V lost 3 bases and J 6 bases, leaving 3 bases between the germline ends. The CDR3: CASSFGNEQFF. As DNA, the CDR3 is TGTGCCAGCAGTTTCGGCAATGAGCAGTTCTTC.

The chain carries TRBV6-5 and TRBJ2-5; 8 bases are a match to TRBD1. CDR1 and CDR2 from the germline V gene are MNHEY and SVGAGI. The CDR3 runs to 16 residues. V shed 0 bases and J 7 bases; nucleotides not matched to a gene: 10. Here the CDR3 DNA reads TGTGCCAGCAGTTACTCAGGGCAGGGGGCGACGGGGACCCAGTACTTC. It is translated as CASSYSGQGATGTQYF.

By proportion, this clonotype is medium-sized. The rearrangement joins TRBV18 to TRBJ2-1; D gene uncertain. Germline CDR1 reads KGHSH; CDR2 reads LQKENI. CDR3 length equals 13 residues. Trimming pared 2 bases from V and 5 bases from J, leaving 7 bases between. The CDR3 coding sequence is TGTGCCAGCTCACCAGGACGGAACAATGAGCAGTTCTTC. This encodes CASSPGRNNEQFF.

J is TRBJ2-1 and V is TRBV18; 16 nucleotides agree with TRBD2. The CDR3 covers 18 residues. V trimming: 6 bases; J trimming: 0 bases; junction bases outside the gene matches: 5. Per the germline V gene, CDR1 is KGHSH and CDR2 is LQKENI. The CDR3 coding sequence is TGTGCCAGCTCCCCGGGACTAGCGGGAGGGAGCTCCTACAATGAGCAGTTCTTC. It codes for CASSPGLAGGSSYNEQFF.

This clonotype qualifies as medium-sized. This CDR3 is CASSLVQAWDEQYF. The CDR3, as DNA: TGCGCCAGCAGCTTGGTTCAGGCTTGGGACGAGCAGTACTTC. This chain connects TRBV5-1 to TRBJ2-7, with D uncertain. Germline loops: CDR1 SGHRS, CDR2 YFSETQ. The CDR3 covers 14 residues. Trimming left V 0 bases short and J 5 bases short, with 12 bases between.

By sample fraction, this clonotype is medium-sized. CDR3 loop: CASRNPGGDTDTQYF. The DNA for the CDR3 is TGTGCCAGTAGGAATCCGGGGGGGGACACAGATACGCAGTATTTT. The V gene is TRBV19, the J gene TRBJ2-3, with 8 nucleotides matching TRBD2. This CDR3 is 15 amino acids long. V shed 6 bases and J 2 bases; nucleotides not matched to a gene: 7. Germline V gene data show CDR1 as LNHDA and CDR2 as SQIVND (reference sequence).

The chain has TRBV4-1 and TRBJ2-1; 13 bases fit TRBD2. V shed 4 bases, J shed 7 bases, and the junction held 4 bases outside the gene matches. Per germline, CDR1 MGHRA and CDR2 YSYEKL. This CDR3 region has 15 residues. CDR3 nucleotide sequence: TGCGCCAGCAGCCCGAGACTAGCGGGGGGTAATGAGCAGTTCTTC. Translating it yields CASSPRLAGGNEQFF.

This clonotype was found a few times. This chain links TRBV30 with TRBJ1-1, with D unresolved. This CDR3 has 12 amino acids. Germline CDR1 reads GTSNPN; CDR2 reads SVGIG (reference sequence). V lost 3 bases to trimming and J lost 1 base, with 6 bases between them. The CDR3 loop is CAWRPQNTEAFF. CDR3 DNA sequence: TGTGCCTGGAGACCGCAGAACACTGAAGCTTTCTTT.

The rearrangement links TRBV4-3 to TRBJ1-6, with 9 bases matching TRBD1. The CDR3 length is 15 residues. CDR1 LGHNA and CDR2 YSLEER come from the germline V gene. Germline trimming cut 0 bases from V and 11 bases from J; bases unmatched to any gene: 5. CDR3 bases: TGCGCCAGCAGCCAAGATGTGGGACAGGGTCCACCCCTCCACTTT. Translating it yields CASSQDVGQGPPLHF.

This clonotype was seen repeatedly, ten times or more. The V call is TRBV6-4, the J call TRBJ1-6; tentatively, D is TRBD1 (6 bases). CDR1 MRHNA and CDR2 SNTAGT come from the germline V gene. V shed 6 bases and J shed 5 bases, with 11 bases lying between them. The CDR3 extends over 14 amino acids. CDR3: CASSRDKDNSPLHF. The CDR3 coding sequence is TGTGCCAGCAGCCGGGACAAGGATAATTCACCCCTCCACTTT.

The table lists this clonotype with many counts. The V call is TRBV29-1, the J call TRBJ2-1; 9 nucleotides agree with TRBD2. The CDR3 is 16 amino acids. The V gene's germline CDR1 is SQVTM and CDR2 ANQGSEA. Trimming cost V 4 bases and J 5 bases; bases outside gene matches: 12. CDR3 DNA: TGCAGCGTTGCAGCCTTAAGCGGGAGGAAGGACAATGAGCAGTTCTTC. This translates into CSVAALSGRKDNEQFF.

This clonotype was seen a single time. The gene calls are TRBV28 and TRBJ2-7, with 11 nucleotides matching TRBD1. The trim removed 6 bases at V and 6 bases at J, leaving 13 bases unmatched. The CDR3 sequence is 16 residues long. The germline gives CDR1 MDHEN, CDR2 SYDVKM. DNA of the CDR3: TGTGCCAGCAGGGCGTCAAGGCCCGGGACAGGGGGCGAGCAGTACTTC. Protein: CASRASRPGTGGEQYF.

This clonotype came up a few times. This chain's CDR3 is CASSQRTGPYEQYF. CDR3 nucleotides: TGTGCCAGCAGTCAAAGGACAGGTCCCTACGAGCAGTACTTC. This chain links TRBV7-6 with TRBJ2-7, with 7 bases matching TRBD1. The CDR3 is 14 amino acids. Looked up from germline, CDR1 is SGHVS and CDR2 is FNYEAQ. The junction had 7 bases not matched to a gene; V was cut back by 6 bases and J by 2 bases. Complete variable domain (other parts from reference TRBV7-6 and TRBJ2-7): GAGVSQSPRYKVTKRGQDVALRCDPISGHVSLYWYRQALGQGPEFLTYFNYEAQQDKSGLPNDRFSAERPEGSISTLTIQRTEQRDSAMYRCASSQRTGPYEQYFGPGTRLTVT.

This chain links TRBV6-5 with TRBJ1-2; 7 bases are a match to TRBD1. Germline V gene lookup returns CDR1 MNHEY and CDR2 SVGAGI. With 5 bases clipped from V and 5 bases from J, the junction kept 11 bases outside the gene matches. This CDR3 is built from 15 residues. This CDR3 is CASSLQGGREYGYTF. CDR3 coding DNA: TGTGCCAGCAGTCTCCAGGGGGGACGTGAATATGGCTACACCTTC.

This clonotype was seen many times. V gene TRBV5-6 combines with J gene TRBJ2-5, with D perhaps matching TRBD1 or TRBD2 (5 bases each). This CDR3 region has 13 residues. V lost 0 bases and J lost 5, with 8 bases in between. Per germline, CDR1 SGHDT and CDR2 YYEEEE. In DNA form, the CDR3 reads TGTGCCAGCAGCTTGGACGGGGCGGAGACCCAGTACTTC. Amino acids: CASSLDGAETQYF.

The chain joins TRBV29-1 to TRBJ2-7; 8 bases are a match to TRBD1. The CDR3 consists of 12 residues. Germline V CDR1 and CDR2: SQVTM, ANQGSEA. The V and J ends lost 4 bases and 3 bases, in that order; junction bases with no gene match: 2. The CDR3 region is CSVATGDYEQYF. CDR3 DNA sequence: TGCAGCGTTGCGACAGGGGACTACGAGCAGTACTTC.

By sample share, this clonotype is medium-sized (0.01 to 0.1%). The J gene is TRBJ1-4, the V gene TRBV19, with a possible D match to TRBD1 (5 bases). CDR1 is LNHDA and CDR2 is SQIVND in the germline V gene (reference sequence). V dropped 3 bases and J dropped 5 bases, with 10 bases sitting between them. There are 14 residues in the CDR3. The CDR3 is CASSIRGQNEKLFF. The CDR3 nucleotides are TGTGCCAGTAGTATTCGGGGCCAGAATGAAAAACTGTTTTTT.

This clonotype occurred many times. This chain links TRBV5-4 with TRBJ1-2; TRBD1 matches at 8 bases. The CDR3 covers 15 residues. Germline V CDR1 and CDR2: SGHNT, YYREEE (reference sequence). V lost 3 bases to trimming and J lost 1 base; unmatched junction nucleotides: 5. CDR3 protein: CASSSQGASNYGYTF. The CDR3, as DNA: TGTGCCAGCAGCTCGCAGGGGGCTAGTAACTATGGCTACACCTTC.